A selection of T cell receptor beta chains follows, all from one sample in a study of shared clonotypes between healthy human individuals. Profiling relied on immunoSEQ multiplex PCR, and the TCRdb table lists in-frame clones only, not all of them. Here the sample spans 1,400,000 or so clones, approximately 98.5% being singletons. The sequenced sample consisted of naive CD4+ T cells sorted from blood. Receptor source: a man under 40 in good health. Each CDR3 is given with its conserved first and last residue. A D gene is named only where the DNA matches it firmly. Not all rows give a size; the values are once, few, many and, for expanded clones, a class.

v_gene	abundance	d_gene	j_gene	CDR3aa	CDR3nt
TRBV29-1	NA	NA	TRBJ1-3	CSVVLLSGNTIYF	TGCAGCGTTGTATTACTTAGTGGAAACACCATATATTTT
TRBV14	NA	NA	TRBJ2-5	CASSAGQHVQYF	TGTGCCAGCAGCGCCGGACAGCACGTCCAGTACTTC
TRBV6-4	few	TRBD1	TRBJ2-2	CASSDGQGATGELFF	TGTGCCAGCAGTGACGGACAGGGGGCCACCGGGGAGCTGTTTTTT
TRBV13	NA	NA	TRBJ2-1	CASSFRAGSYNEQFF	TGTGCCAGCAGCTTTCGGGCAGGGTCCTACAATGAGCAGTTCTTC
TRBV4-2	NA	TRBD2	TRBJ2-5	CASSLVSSGSGETQYF	TGTGCCAGCAGTTTGGTCTCTAGCGGGAGCGGGGAGACCCAGTACTTC
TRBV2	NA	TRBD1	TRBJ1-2	CASSGVTGMAGYTF	TGTGCCAGCAGTGGGGTGACAGGGATGGCTGGCTACACCTTC
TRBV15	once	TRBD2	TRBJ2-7	CATSKTLAGDSYEQYF	TGTGCCACCAGCAAGACACTAGCGGGAGACTCCTACGAGCAGTACTTC
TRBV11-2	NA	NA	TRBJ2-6	CASSLAGTTGANVLTF	TGTGCCAGCAGCTTAGCAGGGACGACTGGGGCCAACGTCCTGACTTTC
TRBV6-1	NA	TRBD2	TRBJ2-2	CASSVTTGTTYTGELFF	TGTGCCAGCAGTGTCACAACCGGGACTACCTACACCGGGGAGCTGTTTTTT
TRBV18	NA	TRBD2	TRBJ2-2	CASSQTPGLANTGELFF	TGTGCCAGCTCACAAACACCGGGACTAGCGAACACCGGGGAGCTGTTTTTT
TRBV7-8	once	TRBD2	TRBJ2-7	CASSLEAGRWSYEQYF	TGTGCCAGCAGCTTAGAAGCGGGACGATGGTCCTACGAGCAGTACTTC
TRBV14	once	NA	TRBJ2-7	CASSQGYEQYF	TGTGCCAGCAGCCAAGGCTACGAGCAGTACTTC
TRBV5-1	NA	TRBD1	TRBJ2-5	CASSLGGQGEETQYF	TGCGCCAGCAGCTTGGGGGGACAGGGTGAAGAGACCCAGTACTTC
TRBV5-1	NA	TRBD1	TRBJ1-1	CASLVGDRVNTEAFF	TGCGCCAGCTTAGTCGGGGACAGGGTGAACACTGAAGCTTTCTTT
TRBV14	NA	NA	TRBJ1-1	CASSQGISSAFF	TGTGCCAGCAGCCAAGGAATCTCTAGTGCTTTCTTT
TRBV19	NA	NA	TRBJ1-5	CASSFPRQSYNQPQHF	TGTGCCAGTAGTTTCCCAAGACAGTCTTACAATCAGCCCCAGCATTTT
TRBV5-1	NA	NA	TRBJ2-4	CASSLAGTGRDIQYF	TGCGCCAGCAGCTTGGCCGGGACCGGCAGGGACATTCAGTACTTC
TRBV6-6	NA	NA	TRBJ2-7	CASSPSYEQYF	TGTGCCAGCAGTCCCTCCTACGAGCAGTACTTC
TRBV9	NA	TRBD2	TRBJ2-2	CASSVERYGGGRTGELFF	TGTGCCAGCAGCGTAGAGCGGTATGGGGGAGGGCGCACCGGGGAGCTGTTTTTT
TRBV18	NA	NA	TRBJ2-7	CASSPPFRSTYEQYF	TGTGCCAGCTCACCACCGTTCCGAAGCACCTACGAGCAGTACTTC
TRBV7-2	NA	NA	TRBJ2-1	CASSLDSSRHEQFF	TGTGCCAGCAGCTTAGACTCCAGCAGGCATGAGCAGTTCTTC
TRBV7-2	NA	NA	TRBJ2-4	CASSLDGTSAKNIQYF	TGTGCCAGCAGCTTAGATGGGACATCAGCCAAAAACATTCAGTACTTC
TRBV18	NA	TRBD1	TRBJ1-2	CASSPTGALDYGYTF	TGTGCCAGCTCACCGACAGGGGCGCTAGACTATGGCTACACCTTC
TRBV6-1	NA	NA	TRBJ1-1	CASSERDGRNTEAFF	TGTGCCAGCAGTGAAAGGGACGGCCGGAACACTGAAGCTTTCTTT
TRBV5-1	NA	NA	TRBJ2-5	CASSLGGWGEETQYF	TGCGCCAGCAGCTTGGGCGGATGGGGTGAAGAGACCCAGTACTTC
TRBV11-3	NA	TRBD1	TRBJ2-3	CASSPGQGGSTSSTDTQYF	TGTGCCAGCAGCCCGGGACAGGGGGGGTCTACCTCAAGCACAGATACGCAGTATTTT
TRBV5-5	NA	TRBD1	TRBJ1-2	CASSLDRGYYGYTF	TGTGCCAGCAGCTTGGACAGGGGCTACTATGGCTACACCTTC
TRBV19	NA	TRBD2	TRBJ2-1	CASSSLSGSGRTYNEQFF	TGTGCCAGTTCCAGTCTCTCGGGTAGCGGGAGAACGTACAATGAGCAGTTCTTC